The next 21 T cell receptor beta chains were all read from a single sample in a study of blood T cell repertoires in COVID-19. Repertoires were generated with immunoSEQ multiplex PCR, while TCRdb's copy carries only in-frame clones and drops some. This table has some 270,000 clones, more than 65% appearing once. The sample was PBMCs or T cells enriched from blood (not recorded which). The receptors here all came from a man aged 50-60 years who had recovered from COVID-19.

This chain uses TRBV5-5 with TRBJ1-2, with 9 bases fitting TRBD1. V trimming: 4 bases; J trimming: 4 bases; junction bases outside the gene matches: 11. Germline values: CDR1 SGHKS, CDR2 YYEKEE (reference sequence). CDR3 length equals 16 residues. CDR3 DNA sequence: TGTGCCAGCAGCCGAGGTTTACAGGGGGCGGCCTATGGCTACACCTTC. Amino acids: CASSRGLQGAAYGYTF. Variable domain in full (rest from reference TRBV5-5 and TRBJ1-2): DAGVTQSPTHLIKTRGQQVTLRCSPISGHKSVSWYQQVLGQGPQFIFQYYEKEERGRGNFPDRFSARQFPNYSSELNVNALLLGDSALYLCASSRGLQGAAYGYTFGSGTRLTVV.

The CDR3 DNA follows: TGTGCCAGCAGCTTGGCGGGGACTAGCGGGCGGAGCTCCTACAATGAGCAGTTCTTC. Protein: CASSLAGTSGRSSYNEQFF. The chain recombines TRBV5-4 with TRBJ2-1, with 12 bases fitting TRBD2. V dropped 0 bases and J dropped 0; count of bases not matched to a gene: 7. CDR3 size: 19 residues. The V gene's germline CDR1 is SGHNT and CDR2 YYREEE (reference sequence). The full variable domain, with the rest looked up from reference TRBV5-4 and TRBJ2-1, is ETGVTQSPTHLIKTRGQQVTLRCSSQSGHNTVSWYQQALGQGPQFIFQYYREEENGRGNFPPRFSGLQFPNYSSELNVNALELDDSALYLCASSLAGTSGRSSYNEQFFGPGTRLTVL.

The sample holds one count of this clone. The rearrangement links TRBV7-8 to TRBJ2-2; D possibly corresponds to TRBD2 (6 bases). V was cut by 3 bases and J by 6 bases, with 14 bases left in between. CDR1 is SGHVS, CDR2 FQNEAQ, per germline. The CDR3 sequence is 15 residues long. Here the CDR3 DNA reads TGTGCCAGCAGCTTTTACGGGAGAAATGCCGGGGAGCTGTTTTTT. Translating gives CASSFYGRNAGELFF.

The gene calls are TRBV2 and TRBJ2-3; 8 positions agree with TRBD2. V shed 4 bases, J shed 3 bases, and the junction held 6 bases outside the gene matches. Germline CDR1 and CDR2: SNHLY and FYNNEI. The CDR3 runs to 15 residues. The DNA of the CDR3 is TGTGCCAGCAGTGCCCCAGCGGGGGTGACAGATACGCAGTATTTT. Protein sequence: CASSAPAGVTDTQYF.

The rearrangement links TRBV28 to TRBJ2-7; possible D gene TRBD1, 6 bases. Germline V gives CDR1 MDHEN, CDR2 SYDVKM. V was shortened by 5 bases and J by 2 bases, with 10 bases between the two germline ends. This CDR3 has 13 residues. CDR3 loop: CASSTGTPYEQYF. CDR3 DNA: TGTGCCAGCAGTACCGGGACACCCTACGAGCAGTACTTC.

V gene TRBV7-8 combines with J gene TRBJ2-3; 9 bases align to TRBD1. With 6 bases clipped from V and 3 bases from J, the junction kept 13 bases outside the gene matches. The CDR3 is 17 amino acids. Germline CDR1 SGHVS, CDR2 FQNEAQ. The CDR3 region has the DNA TGTGCCAGCAGGCGAGGGTGGGGACAGGGACAAACAGATACGCAGTATTTT. As protein: CASRRGWGQGQTDTQYF.

On this clone: Other DNA sequences of this sample code for an identical CDR3. The chain combines TRBV5-1 with TRBJ2-2; 8 bases map to TRBD1. Germline V CDR1 and CDR2: SGHRS, YFSETQ. J gave up 3 bases and V 0 bases, and 1 base lay outside the gene matches. The CDR3 spans 15 residues. The CDR3 DNA follows: TGCGCCAGCAGCTTGGACAGGGGGGACACCGGGGAGCTGTTTTTT. Residues: CASSLDRGDTGELFF.

The chain links TRBV7-9 to TRBJ1-6, with 7 bases fitting TRBD1. CDR1 is SEHNR, CDR2 FQNEAQ, per germline (reference sequence). V shed 5 bases, J shed 14 bases, and the junction held 12 bases outside the gene matches. The CDR3 has 14 residues. CDR3 nucleotide sequence: TGTGCCAGCAGCCCAGGTGGGACAGTGGTCACCCTCCACTTT. Protein sequence: CASSPGGTVVTLHF.

The rearrangement joins TRBV30 to TRBJ1-6; D uncertain. With 4 bases removed from V and 6 bases from J, the gap between germline ends came to 13 bases. Germline V lookup: CDR1 GTSNPN, CDR2 SVGIG (reference sequence). The CDR3 totals 14 residues. CDR3 coding DNA: TGTGCCTGGAACCACGCTACCGGTAATTCACCCCTCCACTTT. Amino acid sequence: CAWNHATGNSPLHF.

This clone is a singleton in its sample. The chain links TRBV9 to TRBJ2-1; 11 nucleotides align to TRBD2. This CDR3 comprises 15 residues. Germline values: CDR1 SGDLS, CDR2 YYNGEE. J gave up 4 bases and V 4 bases, and 4 bases lay outside the gene matches. The CDR3 sequence: CASSPWTSGYNEQFF. The CDR3 DNA is TGTGCCAGCAGCCCCTGGACTAGCGGGTACAATGAGCAGTTCTTC.

The chain couples TRBV18 to TRBJ1-3; D uncertain. The CDR3 loop spans 14 amino acids. CDR1 is KGHSH, CDR2 LQKENI, per germline. V gave up 6 bases and J gave up 0 bases, with 9 bases separating them. The CDR3 bases are TGTGCCAGCTCCCTACAGAGCTCTGGAAACACCATATATTTT. It specifies CASSLQSSGNTIYF.

V usage is TRBV18 and J usage is TRBJ1-2, with D perhaps matching TRBD1 (6 bases). The germline V gene encodes CDR1 KGHSH and CDR2 LQKENI. The CDR3 sequence is 13 residues long. Trimming removed 4 bases at V and 8 bases at J, with 14 bases between. CDR3 loop: CASSQLQGHGYTF. CDR3 nucleotide sequence: TGTGCCAGCTCACAACTACAGGGACACGGCTACACCTTC.

This rearrangement joins TRBV5-5 to TRBJ1-2; 8 bases are a match to TRBD1. V lost 0 bases, J lost 1 base, and 2 bases stayed unmatched. The CDR3 runs 15 residues. The germline V gene encodes CDR1 SGHKS and CDR2 YYEKEE (reference sequence). For the CDR3, the DNA is TGTGCCAGCAGCTTGGCCGGACAGGGTAACTATGGCTACACCTTC. This encodes CASSLAGQGNYGYTF.

The chain employs TRBV28 and TRBJ1-3, with 9 nucleotides matching TRBD1. Germline values: CDR1 MDHEN, CDR2 SYDVKM. The length of the CDR3 is 19 residues. V gave up 7 bases and J gave up 3 bases; unmatched junction bases: 19. Written as DNA, the CDR3 is TGTGCCAGCAACCCAAGGGGGACAGGGTCCCCTTTTGGTGGAAACACCATATATTTT. Amino acids: CASNPRGTGSPFGGNTIYF.

The V and J genes are TRBV1 and TRBJ2-5; TRBD1 was called by the table and not checked on the DNA. TRBV1 is given as a pseudogene. There are 13 residues in the CDR3. DNA for the CDR3: TGCACCAGCAGCGGGACAGTCCAAGAGACCCAGTACTTC. It is translated as CTSSGTVQETQYF.

The chain carries TRBV19 and TRBJ2-7; TRBD1 aligns across 8 bases. V lost 8 bases to trimming and J lost 5 bases; unmatched junction nucleotides: 14. The CDR3 contains 15 residues. Germline V gene lookup returns CDR1 LNHDA and CDR2 SQIVND (reference sequence). This chain's CDR3 is CASRSPGTGRHEQYF. The CDR3 bases are TGTGCCAGTCGGAGTCCCGGGACAGGTCGCCACGAGCAGTACTTC.

This clone has more than one count but fewer than ten. J is TRBJ1-2 and V is TRBV28, with D perhaps matching TRBD1 (5 bases). Trimming left V 11 bases short and J 6 bases short, with 16 bases between. The CDR3 consists of 12 residues. Germline V gene sequence: CDR1 MDHEN, CDR2 SYDVKM. CDR3 nucleotide sequence: TGTGCCGTTCACTATTCGACAGATGGCTACACCTTC. It codes for CAVHYSTDGYTF.

The chain combines TRBV6-5 with TRBJ2-7; 8 bases line up with TRBD1. The germline V gene encodes CDR1 MNHEY and CDR2 SVGAGI. The V segment lost 5 bases and the J segment 1 base; nucleotides outside the gene matches: 4. This CDR3 has 14 residues. This chain's CDR3 is CASSPTGGSYEQYF. Written as DNA, the CDR3 is TGTGCCAGCAGTCCCACAGGGGGATCCTACGAGCAGTACTTC.

The V call is TRBV10-2, the J call TRBJ1-5; a weak D match, TRBD1 (6 bases). The CDR3 runs 13 residues. Trimming stripped 6 bases from V and 6 bases from J, with 12 bases between. Looked up from germline, CDR1 is WSHSY and CDR2 is SAAADI. CDR3 coding DNA: TGCGCCAGCAGAGGGGGAGAAAGTCAGCCCCAGCATTTT. Protein: CASRGGESQPQHF.

The chain combines TRBV30 with TRBJ2-1; 7 nucleotides align to TRBD2. V was pared by 3 bases and J by 3 bases, with 11 bases of the junction left unmatched. The CDR3 is 16 residues long. In germline, CDR1 is GTSNPN, CDR2 SVGIG (reference sequence). The CDR3 region is CAWSPGEGRYYNEQFF. In DNA, the CDR3 is TGTGCCTGGAGCCCGGGGGAGGGGAGATACTACAATGAGCAGTTCTTC.

J is TRBJ2-7 and V is TRBV7-2, with a tentative D call TRBD1 (7 bases). V was clipped by 3 bases and J by 4 bases, with 13 bases between them. Per germline, CDR1 SGHTA and CDR2 FQGNSA. The CDR3 has 14 amino acids. In DNA, the CDR3 is TGTGCCAGCAGCTTCCAGGGGGGTAGGTACGAGCAGTACTTC. Translation gives CASSFQGGRYEQYF.